The 6 T cell receptor beta chains below all came from one sample that was sequenced in a study of post-analysis software for immune sequencing data. Regarding the study as a whole: Patients used about 5 TRBV segments, including TRBV5-6, TRBV5-1 and TRBV20-1, more often than controls.

These TCRs are of unknown antigen specificity. Built from TCR beta cDNA, the libraries had unique molecular identifiers in them. TCRdb recomputed calls from the PCR reads with MiXCR, one row per CDR3 protein. The repertoire holds 750,000 to 950,000 distinct CDR3 sequences, roughly 46% seen once, with roughly 4.4% in the top ten. Material: blood. The receptors were sampled from a girl aged 10 to 17 with multiple sclerosis.

This clonotype was seen a few times. The V and J genes are TRBV6-5 and TRBJ2-4; 9 bases align to TRBD1. The J call may be mistaken, given a closer DNA end match to TRBJ2-7. Germline CDR1 MNHEY, CDR2 SVGAGI. The CDR3 spans 17 residues. DNA for the CDR3: TGTGCCAGCAGTTACAGGTCCCCGGACAGGGGAAAGGGCGAGCAGTACTTC. It encodes CASSYRSPDRGKGEQYF.

This chain links TRBV19 with TRBJ2-5, with 13 bases fitting TRBD2. Germline loops: CDR1 LNHDA, CDR2 SQIVND (reference sequence). J was trimmed by 2 bases and V by 4 bases; bases with no gene match: 4. The CDR3 runs 16 residues. The CDR3 is CASSKPGLAGQETQYF. CDR3 sequence (DNA): TGTGCCAGTAGTAAGCCGGGACTAGCGGGACAAGAGACCCAGTACTTC.

In DNA, the CDR3 is TGCAGTGCTAGAGATTCAGCGGCGGTGTTAGAGACCCAGTACTTC. Protein product: CSARDSAAVLETQYF. V is TRBV20-1 and J is TRBJ2-5; maybe TRBD2 (5 bases). CDR1 is DFQATT and CDR2 is SNEGSKA in the germline V gene (reference sequence). This CDR3 is built from 15 residues. The V end was cut by 0 bases, the J end by 4 bases, with 15 bases between.

This rearrangement joins TRBV7-2 to TRBJ2-6; D is unresolved. In germline, CDR1 is SGHTA, CDR2 FQGNSA. The germline V and J ends were trimmed by 1 base and 10 bases, with 11 bases remaining between them. CDR3 length equals 14 residues. The DNA of the CDR3 is TGTGCCAGCAGCTTAGGGCGGCAGATTAACGTCCTGACTTTC. Translated: CASSLGRQINVLTF.

V gene TRBV20-1 combines with J gene TRBJ1-2; D possibly corresponds to TRBD1 (6 bases). The germline V and J ends were trimmed by 3 bases and 1 base, with 15 bases remaining between them. CDR1 is DFQATT and CDR2 is SNEGSKA in the germline V gene (reference sequence). CDR3 length: 15 residues. The CDR3 DNA reads as TGCAGTGCTAGCCCCCGGGACATAATTAACTATGGCTACACCTTC. Encoded protein: CSASPRDIINYGYTF.

This clonotype showed up just a few times. A read error may account for a junction end that differs from germline. V and J are TRBV4-3 and TRBJ2-7, with D tentatively TRBD1 or TRBD2 (5 bases each). Germline V gene sequence: CDR1 LGHNA, CDR2 YSLEER. CDR3 length equals 14 residues. The CDR3: CASSQGTVSYEQYF. The CDR3 DNA sequence: TGTGCCAGCAGCCAAGGGACGGTCTCCTACGAGCAGTACTTC.